Below, one T cell receptor (beta chain) is given with its context. Antigen unknown. The sample belongs to a study of follicular helper T cells after annual influenza vaccination. Study background: Days 0, 7 and 28 post-vaccination were the blood draw times.

The CDR3 is made up of 15 amino acids. V was pared by 1 base and J by 1 base, with 9 bases between. Germline V gene data show CDR1 as SGHNT and CDR2 as YENEEA. Broader study findings: Productive TCRB sequences came from only about 9.5-20% of cells.

Between 40 and 100 mL of blood was drawn per time point. Sequencing of TCRB used Survey level resolution. Assay: immunoSEQ multiplex PCR; the TCRdb copy retains only in-frame clones and omits some. In the table there are 9,000 to 13,000 clones, around 85% of which are singletons. This chain uses TRBV11-3 with TRBJ2-3; tentatively, D is TRBD1 (5 bases). The sequencing here drew on CXCR5- memory CD4+ T cells sorted from blood, taken 6 weeks after influenza vaccination. The origin of this receptor is an adult who received the influenza vaccine. This chain's CDR3 is CASSLGQGRTDTQYF. CDR3 nucleotide sequence: TGTGCCAGCAGCTTAGGTCAGGGCCGCACAGATACGCAGTATTTT.